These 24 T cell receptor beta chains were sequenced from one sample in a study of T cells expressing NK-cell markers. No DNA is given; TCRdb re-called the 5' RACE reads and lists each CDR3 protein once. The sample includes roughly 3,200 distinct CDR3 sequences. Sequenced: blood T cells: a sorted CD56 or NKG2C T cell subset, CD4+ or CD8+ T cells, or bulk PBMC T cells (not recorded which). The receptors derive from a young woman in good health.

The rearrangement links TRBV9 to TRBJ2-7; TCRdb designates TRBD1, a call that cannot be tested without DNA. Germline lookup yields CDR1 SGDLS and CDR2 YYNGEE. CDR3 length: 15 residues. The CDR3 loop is CASSPSPVMTYEQYF.

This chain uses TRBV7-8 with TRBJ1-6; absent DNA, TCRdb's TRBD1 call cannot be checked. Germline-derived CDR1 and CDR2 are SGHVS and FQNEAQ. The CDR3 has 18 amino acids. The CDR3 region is CASSPRGGLGALNSPLHF.

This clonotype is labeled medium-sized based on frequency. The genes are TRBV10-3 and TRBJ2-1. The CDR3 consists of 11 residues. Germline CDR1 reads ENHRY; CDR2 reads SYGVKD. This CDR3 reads CAISGVNEQFF.

CDR3 sequence reads: CASSGGGSSDEQFF. The chain has TRBV6-4 and TRBJ2-1; the D gene TCRdb calls, TRBD1, cannot be checked with no DNA. The germline CDR1 and CDR2 sequences are MRHNA and SNTAGT. This CDR3 region has 14 residues.

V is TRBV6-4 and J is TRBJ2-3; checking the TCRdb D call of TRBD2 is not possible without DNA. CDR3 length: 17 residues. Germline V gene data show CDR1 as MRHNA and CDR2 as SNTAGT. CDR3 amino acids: CASSRLAGGQGTDTQYF.

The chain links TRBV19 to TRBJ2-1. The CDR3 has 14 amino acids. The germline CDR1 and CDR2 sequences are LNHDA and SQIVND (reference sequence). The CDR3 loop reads CASSILTDYNEQFF.

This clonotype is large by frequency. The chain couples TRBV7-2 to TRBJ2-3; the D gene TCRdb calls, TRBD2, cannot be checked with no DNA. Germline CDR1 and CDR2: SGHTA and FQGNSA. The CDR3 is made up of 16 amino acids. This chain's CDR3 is CASSLLAGGLADTQYF. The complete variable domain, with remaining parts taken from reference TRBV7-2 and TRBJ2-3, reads GAGVSQSPSNKVTEKGKDVELRCDPISGHTALYWYRQSLGQGLEFLIYFQGNSAPDKSGLPSDRFSAERTGGSVSTLTIQRTQQEDSAVYLCASSLLAGGLADTQYFGPGTRLTVL.

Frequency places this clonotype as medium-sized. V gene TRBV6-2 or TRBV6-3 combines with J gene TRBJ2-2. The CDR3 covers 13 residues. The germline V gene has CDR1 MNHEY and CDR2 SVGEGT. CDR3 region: CASSISEARELFF.

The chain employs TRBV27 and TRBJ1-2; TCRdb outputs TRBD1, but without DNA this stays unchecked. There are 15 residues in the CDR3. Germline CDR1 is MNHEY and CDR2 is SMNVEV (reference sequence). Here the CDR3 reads CASSLSPQGYSGYTF.

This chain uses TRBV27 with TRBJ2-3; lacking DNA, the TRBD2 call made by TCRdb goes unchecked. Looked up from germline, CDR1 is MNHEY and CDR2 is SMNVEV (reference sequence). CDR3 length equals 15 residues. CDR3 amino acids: CASGWVAGGPDTQYF.

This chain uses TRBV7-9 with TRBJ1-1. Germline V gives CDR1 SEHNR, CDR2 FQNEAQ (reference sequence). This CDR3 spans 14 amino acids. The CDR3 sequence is CASSLGHGNTEAFF. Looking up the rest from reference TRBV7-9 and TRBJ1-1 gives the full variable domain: DTGVSQNPRHKITKRGQNVTFRCDPISEHNRLYWYRQTLGQGPEFLTYFQNEAQLEKSRLLSDRFSAERPKGSFSTLEIQRTEQGDSAMYLCASSLGHGNTEAFFGQGTRLTVV.

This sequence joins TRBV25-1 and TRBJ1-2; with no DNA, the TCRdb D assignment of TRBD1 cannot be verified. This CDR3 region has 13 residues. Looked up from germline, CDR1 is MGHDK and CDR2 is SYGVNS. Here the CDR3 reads CASSESGIYGYTF.

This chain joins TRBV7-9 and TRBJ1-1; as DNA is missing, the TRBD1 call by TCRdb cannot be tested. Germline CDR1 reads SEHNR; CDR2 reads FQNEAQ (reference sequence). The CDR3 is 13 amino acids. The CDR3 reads CASSLSGDAEAFF.

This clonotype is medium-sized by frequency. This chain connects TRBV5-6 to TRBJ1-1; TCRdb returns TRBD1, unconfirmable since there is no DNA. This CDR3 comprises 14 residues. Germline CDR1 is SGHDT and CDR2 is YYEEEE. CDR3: CASSQGLWGIEAFF.

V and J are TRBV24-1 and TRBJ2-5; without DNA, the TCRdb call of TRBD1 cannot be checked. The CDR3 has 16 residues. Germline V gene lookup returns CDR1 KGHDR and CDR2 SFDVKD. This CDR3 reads CATCPPPRGVQETQYF.

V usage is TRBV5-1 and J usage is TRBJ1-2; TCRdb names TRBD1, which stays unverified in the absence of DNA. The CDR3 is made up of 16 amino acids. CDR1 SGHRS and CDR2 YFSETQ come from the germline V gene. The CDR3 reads CASSLITGTGLDGYTF.

CDR3 in amino acids: CSARGTADYEQYF. V gene TRBV20-1 combines with J gene TRBJ2-7; TCRdb calls TRBD2, which cannot be checked without DNA. CDR1 and CDR2 (germline): DFQATT, SNEGSKA (reference sequence). The CDR3 is made up of 13 amino acids.

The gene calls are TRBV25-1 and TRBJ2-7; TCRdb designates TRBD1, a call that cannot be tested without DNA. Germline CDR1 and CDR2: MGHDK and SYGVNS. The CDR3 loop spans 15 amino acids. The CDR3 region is CASSAAGTGSYEQYF.

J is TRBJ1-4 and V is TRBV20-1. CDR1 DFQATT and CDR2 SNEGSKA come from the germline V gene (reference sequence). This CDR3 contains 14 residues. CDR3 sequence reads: CSARDLQLNEKLFF.

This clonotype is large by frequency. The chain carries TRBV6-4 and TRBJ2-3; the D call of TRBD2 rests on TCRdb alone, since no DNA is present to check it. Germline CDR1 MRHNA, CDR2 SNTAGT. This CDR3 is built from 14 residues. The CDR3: CASSPSGGEDTQYF.

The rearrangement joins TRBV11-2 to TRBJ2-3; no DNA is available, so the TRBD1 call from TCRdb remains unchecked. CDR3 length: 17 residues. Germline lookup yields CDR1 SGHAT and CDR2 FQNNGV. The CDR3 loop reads CASSLESREGAADTQYF.

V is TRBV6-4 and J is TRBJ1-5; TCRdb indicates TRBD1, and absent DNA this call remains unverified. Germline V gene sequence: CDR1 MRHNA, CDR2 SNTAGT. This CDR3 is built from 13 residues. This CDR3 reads CASSPGSNQPQHF.

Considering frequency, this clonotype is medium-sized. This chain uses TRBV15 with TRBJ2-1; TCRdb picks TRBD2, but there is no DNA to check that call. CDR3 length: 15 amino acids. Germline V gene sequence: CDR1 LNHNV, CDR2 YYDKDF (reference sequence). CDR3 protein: CATSTLAGDVNEQFF.

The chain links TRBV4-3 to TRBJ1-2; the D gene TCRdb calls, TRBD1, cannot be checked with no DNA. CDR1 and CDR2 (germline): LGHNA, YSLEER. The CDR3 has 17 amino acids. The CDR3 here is CASSQAGDRGQNYGYTF.